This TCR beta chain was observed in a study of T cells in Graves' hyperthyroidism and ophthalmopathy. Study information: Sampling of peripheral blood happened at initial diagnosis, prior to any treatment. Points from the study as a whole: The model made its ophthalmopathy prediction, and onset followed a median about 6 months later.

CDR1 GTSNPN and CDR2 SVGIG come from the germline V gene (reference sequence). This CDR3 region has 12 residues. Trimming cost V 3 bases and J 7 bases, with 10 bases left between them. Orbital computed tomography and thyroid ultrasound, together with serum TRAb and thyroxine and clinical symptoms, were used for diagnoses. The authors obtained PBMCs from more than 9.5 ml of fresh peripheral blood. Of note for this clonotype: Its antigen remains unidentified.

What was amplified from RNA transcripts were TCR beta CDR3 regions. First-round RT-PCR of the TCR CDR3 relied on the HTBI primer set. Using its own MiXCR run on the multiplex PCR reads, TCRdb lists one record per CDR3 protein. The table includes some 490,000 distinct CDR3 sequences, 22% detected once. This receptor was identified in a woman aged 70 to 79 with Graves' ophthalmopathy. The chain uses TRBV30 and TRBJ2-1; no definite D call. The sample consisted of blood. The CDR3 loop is CAWSDGLNEQFF. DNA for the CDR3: TGTGCCTGGAGCGACGGGTTGAATGAGCAGTTCTTC.